The clone carrying this T cell receptor beta chain was counted many times. The antigen remains undetermined. Germline V gives CDR1 SQVTM, CDR2 ANQGSEA. Trimming cost V 5 bases and J 0 bases, with 5 bases left between them. The CDR3 contains 13 residues. The source of the sample is a study of blood T cells in healthy people across ages. The use of a sample-barcoded 5' primer and a J-beta primer mix characterized a second PCR of roughly 6 to 11 cycles. Each CDR3 protein gets one entry after TCRdb re-called the 5' RACE reads with MiXCR. The sample includes 800,000 to 950,000 distinct CDR3 sequences, 40% to 60% of them seen just once. Russia was home to the donors, healthy Caucasian individuals aged roughly 6 to 90. Isolating PBMCs gave at least 6 million of these cells per sample. Study observations and caveats: Unsorted PBMC material precluded a definitive naive versus antigen-experienced comparison. Long-lived donors carried more naive CD4+ cells and greater diversity than aged donors.

The genes are TRBV29-1 and TRBJ2-6; D unclear. This clonotype was obtained from a man aged 25-40 years in good health. The sequenced sample was blood. The CDR3 coding sequence is TGCAGCGTTACAGCCTCTGGGGCCAACGTCCTGACTTTC. Protein: CSVTASGANVLTF.